This TCR beta chain derives from a study of shared clonotypes between healthy human individuals. A note on this clone: Its target is not known.

The assay ran at deep level. Sorted-subset replicate PCR reactions were performed with approximately 200 ng DNA, corresponding to tens of thousands of T cell genomes. Under the authors' procedure: Because ImmunoSEQ provided only junction sequences with no quality scores, the filtering differed. This table comes from immunoSEQ multiplex PCR, and its TCRdb copy is limited to in-frame clones, with some not included. V, J and clone size are those of that table, while D and trimming were read from the DNA. The sample lists a few million clones; approximately 93% were seen once. Trimming left V 6 bases short and J 6 bases short, with 14 bases between. Germline CDR1 and CDR2: MDHEN and SYDVKM. The CDR3 totals 14 residues. Study-level points and caveats: Generation probabilities were higher for clonotypes shared across all four sorted-subset donors than for unshared ones.

The sequenced sample was naive CD4+ T cells from PBMCs. Documented subset: CD45RA+ positively selected. The clonotype originates from a man younger than 35 in good health. Some clones in this sample may be carry-over from other donors' samples. The V gene is TRBV28, the J gene TRBJ2-2; D gene unclear. CDR3 nucleotides: TGTGCCAGCAGACCCACAGAGGCGGCCGGGGAGCTGTTTTTT. Translating it yields CASRPTEAAGELFF.